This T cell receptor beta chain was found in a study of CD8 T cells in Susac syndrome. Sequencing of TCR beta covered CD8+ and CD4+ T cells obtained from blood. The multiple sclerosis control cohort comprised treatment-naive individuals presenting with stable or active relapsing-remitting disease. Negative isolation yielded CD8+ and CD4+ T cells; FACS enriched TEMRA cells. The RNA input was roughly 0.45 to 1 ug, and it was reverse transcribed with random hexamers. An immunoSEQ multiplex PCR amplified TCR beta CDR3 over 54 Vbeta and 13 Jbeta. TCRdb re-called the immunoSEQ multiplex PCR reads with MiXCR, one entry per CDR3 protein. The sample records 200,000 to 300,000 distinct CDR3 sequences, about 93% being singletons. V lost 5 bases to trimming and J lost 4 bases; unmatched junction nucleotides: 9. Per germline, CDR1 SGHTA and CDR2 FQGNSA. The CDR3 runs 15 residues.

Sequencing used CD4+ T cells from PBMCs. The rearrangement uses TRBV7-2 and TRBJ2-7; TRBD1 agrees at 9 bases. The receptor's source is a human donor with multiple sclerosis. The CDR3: CASSPRTGARYEQYF. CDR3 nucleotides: TGTGCCAGCAGCCCACGGACAGGGGCAAGGTACGAGCAGTACTTC.